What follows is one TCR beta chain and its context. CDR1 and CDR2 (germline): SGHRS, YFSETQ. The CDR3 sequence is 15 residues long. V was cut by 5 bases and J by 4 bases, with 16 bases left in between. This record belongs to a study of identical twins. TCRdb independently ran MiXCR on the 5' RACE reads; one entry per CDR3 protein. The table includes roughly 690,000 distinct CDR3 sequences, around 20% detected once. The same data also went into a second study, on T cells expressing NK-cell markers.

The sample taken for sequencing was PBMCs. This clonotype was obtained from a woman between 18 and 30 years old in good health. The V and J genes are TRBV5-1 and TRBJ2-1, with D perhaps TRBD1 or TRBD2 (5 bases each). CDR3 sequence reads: CASRTGTTPYNEQFF. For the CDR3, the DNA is TGCGCCAGCAGGACGGGGACCACCCCTTACAATGAGCAGTTCTTC. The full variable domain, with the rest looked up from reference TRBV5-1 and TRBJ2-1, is KAGVTQTPRYLIKTRGQQVTLSCSPISGHRSVSWYQQTPGQGLQFLFEYFSETQRNKGNFPGRFSGRQFSNSRSEMNVSTLELGDSALYLCASRTGTTPYNEQFFGPGTRLTVL.